This T cell receptor beta chain comes out of a study of response to subunit inactivated influenza vaccine listed by TCRdb under 2018. With respect to the entire study: To follow how T cells responded to a trivalent subunit inactivated influenza vaccine, the researchers relied on deep quantitative profiling of the T cell receptor repertoire.

Study-wide conclusions, independent of this receptor: The authors proposed that each seasonal influenza vaccination may bring in only a limited number of new T cells.

Its CDR3 holds 15 amino acids, cysteine through phenylalanine. The DNA shown is the 45-base CDR3, in frame from base 1. Trimming at the junction amounts to 6 bases on V and 0 bases on J, and the germline ends lie 17 bases apart. From the germline V gene (reference sequence), CDR1 is DFQATT and CDR2 is SNEGSKA. The protocol used for the library was RT-PCR. TCRdb records Illumina HiSeq 2500 as the sequencer. The public reads were reanalyzed by TCRdb: fastp trimming at Q25, MiXCR alignment, in-frame beta chains only. CDR3 protein duplicates are merged, each entry listing the most common genes and DNA. For this sample the table gives under 800,000 distinct CDR3 sequences, of which about 15% were detected only once. 5.5% to 8% of the sample belongs to the ten largest clones. Concerning this clonotype: The clone's antigen remains unknown. There are no base qualities to consult, and no much larger clone falls within one base.

Here the sequenced sample was PBMCs from blood, taken less than 15 days before vaccination. The sequence links TRBV20-1 to TRBJ1-2; the D region possibly corresponds to TRBD1 (5 bases align). The sequence was collected from a man aged 50-59 years who received an inactivated influenza vaccine. Donor details come from another sample of the same person, matched by shared clones. The DNA reads as follows: TGCAGTGCAGGCCTCGGACAAGCCGCTAACTATGGCTACACCTTC. Translated, it reads CSAGLGQAANYGYTF.